Listed below are T cell receptor beta chains from one sample, sequenced in a study of T-cell reconstitution after alpha-beta-depleted transplantation in children. TCRdb re-called the PCR reads with MiXCR, one entry per CDR3 protein. The table has about 200,000 distinct CDR3 sequences, about 6.6% seen once. The sample was PBMCs, taken before TCRalphabeta/CD19-depleted stem cell transplant. The receptor source for this set is a boy aged 2 to 10 with acute lymphoblastic leukemia, due to receive a stem cell transplant. CDR3s include the opening cysteine and the closing phenylalanine or tryptophan. Fields, in order: J gene, clone size, D gene, V gene, CDR3 protein, CDR3 DNA. D genes are given only for firm matches. The listing skips clone size in some rows; elsewhere it reads once, few, many or a size class.

TRBJ2-1	-	TRBD2	TRBV9	CASSVVGASGVSYNEQFF	TGTGCCAGCAGCGTAGTAGGGGCCAGCGGGGTCTCCTACAATGAGCAGTTCTTC
TRBJ1-2	few	-	TRBV29-1	CSGGSVDYGYTF	TGCAGCGGGGGGTCCGTCGACTATGGCTACACCTTC
TRBJ2-7	many	TRBD1	TRBV5-5	CASSLWWTGQGYNEQYF	TGTGCCAGCAGCTTGTGGTGGACGGGACAGGGGTACAACGAGCAGTACTTC
TRBJ2-7	many	-	TRBV20-1	CSARDGSSSYEQYF	TGCAGTGCTAGAGACGGGTCGAGCTCCTACGAGCAGTACTTC
TRBJ2-7	many	-	TRBV10-3	CATRPLSSYEQYF	TGTGCCACCCGTCCGTTGAGCTCCTACGAGCAGTACTTC
TRBJ1-4	few	-	TRBV6-5	CASSYVGRVNEKLFF	TGTGCCAGCAGTTACGTGGGACGAGTGAATGAAAAACTGTTTTTT
TRBJ2-2	many	TRBD2	TRBV20-1	CSAAGPLNTGELFF	TGCAGTGCAGCGGGACCCCTCAACACCGGGGAGCTGTTTTTT
TRBJ2-4	many	-	TRBV2	CASSKGAKNIQYF	TGTGCCAGCAGCAAGGGAGCCAAAAACATTCAGTACTTC
TRBJ2-4	many	-	TRBV7-2	CASSLVEGLGNIQYF	TGTGCCAGCAGCTTAGTAGAGGGTTTAGGGAACATTCAGTACTTC
TRBJ2-6	few	TRBD2	TRBV2	CASGREGLSGANVLTF	TGTGCCAGCGGGCGGGAGGGCCTCTCTGGGGCCAACGTCCTGACTTTC
TRBJ2-5	many	-	TRBV5-1	CASSFPEGQETQYF	TGCGCCAGCAGCTTCCCCGAGGGCCAAGAGACCCAGTACTTC
TRBJ2-7	many	-	TRBV20-1	CSARDDSSYEQYF	TGCAGTGCTAGGGATGATAGCTCCTACGAGCAGTACTTC
TRBJ1-5	-	-	TRBV6-5	CASSLQGTHNQPQHF	TGTGCCAGCAGTCTGCAGGGGACCCACAATCAGCCCCAGCATTTT
TRBJ2-7	-	TRBD1	TRBV6-2/TRBV6-3	CASRRDRAGEQYF	TGTGCCAGCAGACGGGACAGGGCCGGAGAGCAGTACTTC
TRBJ2-7	many	-	TRBV2	CASSEGVRIAEQYF	TGTGCCAGCAGTGAAGGTGTTCGCATAGCCGAGCAGTACTTC
TRBJ2-3	few	TRBD1	TRBV18	CASSPRDRVPDTQYF	TGTGCCAGCTCACCACGGGACAGGGTTCCAGATACGCAGTATTTT
TRBJ2-1	many	-	TRBV7-9	CASRPAVSSYNEQFF	TGTGCCAGCAGACCGGCCGTCAGCTCCTACAATGAGCAGTTCTTC
TRBJ1-6	-	TRBD1	TRBV20-1	CSAFLFRGNSPLHF	TGCAGTGCTTTCCTGTTCAGGGGGAACTCACCCCTCCACTTT
TRBJ1-1	few	-	TRBV6-1	CASNTLGPNTEAFF	TGTGCCAGCAATACCTTGGGACCGAACACTGAAGCTTTCTTT
TRBJ2-2	many	-	TRBV7-8	CASSVGELFF	TGTGCCAGCAGCGTCGGGGAGCTGTTTTTT
TRBJ1-1	-	TRBD1	TRBV6-1	CASRDRGLVNTEAFF	TGTGCCAGCAGGGACAGGGGGCTTGTGAACACTGAAGCTTTCTTT
TRBJ1-1	many	TRBD1	TRBV29-1	CSGGQNMNTEAFF	TGCAGCGGGGGACAGAACATGAACACTGAAGCTTTCTTT
TRBJ1-1	many	-	TRBV7-8	CASSPGILRTEAFF	TGTGCCAGCAGCCCGGGAATTTTACGGACTGAAGCTTTCTTT
TRBJ2-1	many	TRBD2	TRBV29-1	CSVGAGTNIFSYNEQFF	TGCAGCGTTGGGGCCGGGACTAATATTTTTTCCTACAATGAGCAGTTCTTC
TRBJ1-2	-	TRBD1	TRBV28	CASSSGQAVYCYTF	TGTGCCAGCAGTTCGGGACAGGCCGTCTATTGCTACACCTTC
TRBJ2-3	few	TRBD2	TRBV20-1	CSASPSQRESPDTQYF	TGCAGTGCTAGTCCCTCCCAGCGGGAGAGTCCAGATACGCAGTATTTT
TRBJ1-1	-	-	TRBV5-1	CASSELKGETEAFF	TGCGCCAGCAGTGAATTGAAAGGGGAGACTGAAGCTTTCTTT
TRBJ2-1	many	TRBD1	TRBV7-9	CASSLSSLQGAPFF	TGTGCCAGCAGCTTGTCGTCCTTACAGGGGGCGCCGTTCTTC
TRBJ2-2	many	TRBD1	TRBV4-2	CASSQGAQGHGELFF	TGTGCCAGCAGCCAAGGGGCACAGGGGCACGGGGAGCTGTTTTTT
TRBJ1-5	many	-	TRBV5-5	CASSLTSDQPQHF	TGTGCCAGCAGCTTGACATCGGATCAGCCCCAGCATTTT
TRBJ2-7	many	-	TRBV29-1	CSVGAGLKYEQYF	TGCAGCGTTGGTGCGGGACTCAAATACGAGCAGTACTTC
TRBJ2-7	many	-	TRBV27	CASSFQGKQYF	TGTGCCAGCAGTTTTCAGGGAAAGCAGTACTTC
TRBJ2-1	few	TRBD2	TRBV11-2	CASSLLRARGGDEQFF	TGTGCCAGCAGCTTACTTAGGGCTCGCGGGGGAGATGAGCAGTTCTTC
TRBJ1-5	many	-	TRBV4-1	CASSQGAVNQPQHF	TGCGCCAGCAGCCAAGGGGCAGTCAATCAGCCCCAGCATTTT
TRBJ2-7	many	-	TRBV20-1	CSASQGYEQYF	TGCAGTGCTAGTCAAGGGTACGAGCAGTACTTC
TRBJ2-1	many	-	TRBV12-3/TRBV12-4	CASKLDGPQAEQFF	TGTGCCAGCAAACTGGACGGGCCCCAGGCTGAGCAGTTCTTC
TRBJ2-2	many	-	TRBV6-1	CASLGMGTEAGELFF	TGTGCCAGCTTGGGGATGGGGACTGAAGCCGGGGAGCTGTTTTTT
TRBJ2-3	-	TRBD1	TRBV5-1	CASSPPGQGTDTQYF	TGCGCCAGCAGCCCCCCTGGACAGGGCACAGATACGCAGTATTTT
TRBJ2-1	-	-	TRBV25-1	CASSEWGGDGGDSYNEQFF	TGTGCCAGCAGTGAATGGGGGGGCGACGGAGGGGACTCCTACAATGAGCAGTTCTTC
TRBJ1-5	few	-	TRBV15	CATSRDRATNQPQHF	TGTGCCACCAGCAGAGATCGGGCTACCAATCAGCCCCAGCATTTT
TRBJ2-7	many	-	TRBV5-1	CASSLGDFYEQYF	TGCGCCAGCAGCTTGGGGGACTTCTACGAGCAGTACTTC
TRBJ2-2	many	-	TRBV5-1	CASSLVFIGGEVAGELFF	TGCGCCAGCAGCTTGGTCTTTATTGGCGGGGAAGTGGCCGGGGAGCTGTTTTTT
TRBJ2-1	many	-	TRBV6-5	CASSYSGGGGNEQFF	TGTGCCAGCAGTTACTCGGGGGGAGGAGGGAATGAGCAGTTCTTC
TRBJ2-7	many	-	TRBV20-1	CSARDFPTHSYEQYF	TGCAGTGCTAGAGACTTCCCGACACACTCCTACGAGCAGTACTTC
TRBJ1-1	many	-	TRBV5-1	CASSLDGPNTEAFF	TGCGCCAGCAGCTTGGACGGACCGAACACTGAAGCTTTCTTT
TRBJ2-1	many	-	TRBV7-2	CASKTGGPFYNEQFF	TGTGCCAGTAAGACCGGGGGGCCATTCTACAATGAGCAGTTCTTC
TRBJ2-7	few	-	TRBV4-3	CASSQEGREGSYEQYF	TGCGCCAGCAGCCAAGAAGGTCGAGAAGGATCCTACGAGCAGTACTTC
TRBJ2-1	-	-	TRBV7-2	CASDSGNEQFF	TGTGCCAGCGACAGTGGTAATGAGCAGTTCTTC
TRBJ2-1	many	-	TRBV7-3	CASSRANTQQFF	TGTGCCAGCAGCCGAGCTAATACCCAGCAGTTCTTC
TRBJ2-5	few	-	TRBV6-1	CASRGKVWETQYF	TGTGCCAGCAGAGGGAAAGTTTGGGAGACCCAGTACTTC
TRBJ1-1	-	-	TRBV3-1	CASSQAGLGNTEAFF	TGTGCCAGCAGCCAAGCCGGACTGGGGAACACTGAAGCTTTCTTT
TRBJ2-2	many	-	TRBV9	CASNVGTGELFF	TGTGCCAGCAATGTGGGCACCGGGGAGCTGTTTTTT
TRBJ2-7	-	TRBD1	TRBV29-1	CSVYYRTGRDEQYF	TGCAGCGTCTACTACAGGACAGGGAGAGACGAGCAGTACTTC